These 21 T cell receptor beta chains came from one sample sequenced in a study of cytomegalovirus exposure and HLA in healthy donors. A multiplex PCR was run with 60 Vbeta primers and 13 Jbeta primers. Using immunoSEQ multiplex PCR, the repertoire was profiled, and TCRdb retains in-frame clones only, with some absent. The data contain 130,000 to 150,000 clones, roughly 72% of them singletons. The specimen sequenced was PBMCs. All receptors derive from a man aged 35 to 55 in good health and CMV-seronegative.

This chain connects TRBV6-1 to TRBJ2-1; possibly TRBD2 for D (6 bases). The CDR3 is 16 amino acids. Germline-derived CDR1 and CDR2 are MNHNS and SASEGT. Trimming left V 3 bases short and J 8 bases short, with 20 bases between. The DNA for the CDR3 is TGTGCCAGCAGTGATAGAGCGGGTCCTCGGGTAGATGAGCAGTTCTTC. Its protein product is CASSDRAGPRVDEQFF.

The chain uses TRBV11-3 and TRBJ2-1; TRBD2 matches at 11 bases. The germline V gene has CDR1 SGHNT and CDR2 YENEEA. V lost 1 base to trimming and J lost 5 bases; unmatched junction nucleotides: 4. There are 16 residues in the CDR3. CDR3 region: CASSLGTSGSHNEQFF. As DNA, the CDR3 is TGTGCCAGCAGCTTAGGGACTAGCGGGTCCCACAATGAGCAGTTCTTC.

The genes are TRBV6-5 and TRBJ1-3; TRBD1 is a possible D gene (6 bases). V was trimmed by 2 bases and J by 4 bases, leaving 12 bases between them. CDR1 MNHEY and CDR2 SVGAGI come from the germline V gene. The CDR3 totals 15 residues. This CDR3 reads CASSYNRVAGNTIYF. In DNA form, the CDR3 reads TGTGCCAGCAGTTACAACAGGGTGGCGGGAAACACCATATATTTT.

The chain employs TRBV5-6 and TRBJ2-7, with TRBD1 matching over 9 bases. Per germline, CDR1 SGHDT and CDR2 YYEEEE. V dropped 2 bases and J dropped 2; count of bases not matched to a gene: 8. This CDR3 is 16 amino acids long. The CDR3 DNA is TGTGCCAGCAGCTTAACCGGGGACAGGGACCCCTACGAGCAGTACTTC. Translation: CASSLTGDRDPYEQYF.

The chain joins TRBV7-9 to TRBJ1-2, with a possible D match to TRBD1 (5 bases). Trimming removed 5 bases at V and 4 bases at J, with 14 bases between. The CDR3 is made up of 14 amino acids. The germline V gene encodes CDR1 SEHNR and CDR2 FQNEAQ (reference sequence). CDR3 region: CASSGHDRFYGYTF. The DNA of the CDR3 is TGTGCCAGCAGCGGACACGACAGATTCTATGGCTACACCTTC.

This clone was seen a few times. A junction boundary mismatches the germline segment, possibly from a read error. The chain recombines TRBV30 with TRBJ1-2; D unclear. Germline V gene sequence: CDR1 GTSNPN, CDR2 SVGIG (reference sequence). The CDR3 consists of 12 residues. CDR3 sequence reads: CAWSDGNYGYPF. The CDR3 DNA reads TGTGCCTGGAGCGATGGAAACTATGGCTACCCCTTC. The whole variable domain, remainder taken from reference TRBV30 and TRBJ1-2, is SQTIHQWPATLVQPVGSPLSLECTVEGTSNPNLYWYRQAAGRGLQLLFYSVGIGQISSEVPQNLSASRPQDRQFILSSKKLLLSDSGFYLCAWSDGNYGYPFGSGTRLTVV.

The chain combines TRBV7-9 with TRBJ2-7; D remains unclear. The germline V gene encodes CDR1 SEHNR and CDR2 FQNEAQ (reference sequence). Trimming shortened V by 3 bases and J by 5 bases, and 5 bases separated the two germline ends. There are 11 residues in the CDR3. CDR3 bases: TGTGCCAGCAGCTTGATAGACGAGCAGTACTTC. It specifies CASSLIDEQYF. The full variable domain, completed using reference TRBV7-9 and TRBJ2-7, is DTGVSQNPRHKITKRGQNVTFRCDPISEHNRLYWYRQTLGQGPEFLTYFQNEAQLEKSRLLSDRFSAERPKGSFSTLEIQRTEQGDSAMYLCASSLIDEQYFGPGTRLTVT.

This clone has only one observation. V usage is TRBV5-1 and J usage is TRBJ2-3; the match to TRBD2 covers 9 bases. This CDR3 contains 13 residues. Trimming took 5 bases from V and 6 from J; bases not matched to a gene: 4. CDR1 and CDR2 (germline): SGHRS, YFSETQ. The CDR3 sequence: CASRERGADTQYF. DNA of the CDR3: TGCGCCAGCAGGGAGCGGGGGGCCGATACGCAGTATTTT.

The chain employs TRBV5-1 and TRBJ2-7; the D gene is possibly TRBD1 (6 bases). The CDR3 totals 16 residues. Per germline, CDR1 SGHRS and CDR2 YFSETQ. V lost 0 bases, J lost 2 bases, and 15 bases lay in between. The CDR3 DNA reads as TGCGCCAGCAGCTTGGTCCTGGGGACAAGAACCTACGAGCAGTACTTC. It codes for CASSLVLGTRTYEQYF.

The CDR3 DNA sequence: TGTGCCAGCAGACCCACGGGACAGGGGGCTTTCGAGCAGTACTTC. The encoded protein is CASRPTGQGAFEQYF. The chain combines TRBV6-6 with TRBJ2-7; the match to TRBD1 covers 12 bases. The V and J ends lost 6 bases and 6 bases, in that order; junction bases with no gene match: 9. The CDR3 loop spans 15 amino acids. Germline V lookup: CDR1 MNHNY, CDR2 SVGAGI (reference sequence).

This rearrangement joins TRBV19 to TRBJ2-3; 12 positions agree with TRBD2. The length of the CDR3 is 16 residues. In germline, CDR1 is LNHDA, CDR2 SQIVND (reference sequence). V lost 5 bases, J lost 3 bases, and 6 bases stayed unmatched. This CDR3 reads CASSVTSGGITDTQYF. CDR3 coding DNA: TGTGCCAGTAGTGTGACTAGCGGGGGAATAACAGATACGCAGTATTTT.

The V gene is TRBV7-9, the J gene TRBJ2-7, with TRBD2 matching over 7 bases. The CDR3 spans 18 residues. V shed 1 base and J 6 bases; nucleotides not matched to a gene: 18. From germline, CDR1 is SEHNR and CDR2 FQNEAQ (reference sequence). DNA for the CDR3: TGTGCCAGCAGCTTAGAATTTGCTAGGCGACTAGCAAGGGGCGAGCAGTACTTC. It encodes CASSLEFARRLARGEQYF.

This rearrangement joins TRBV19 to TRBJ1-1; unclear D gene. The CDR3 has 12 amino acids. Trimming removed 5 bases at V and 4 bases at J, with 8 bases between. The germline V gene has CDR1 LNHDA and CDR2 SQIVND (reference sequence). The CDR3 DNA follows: TGTGCCAGTAGTGAGAGTCTCACTGAAGCTTTCTTT. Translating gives CASSESLTEAFF.

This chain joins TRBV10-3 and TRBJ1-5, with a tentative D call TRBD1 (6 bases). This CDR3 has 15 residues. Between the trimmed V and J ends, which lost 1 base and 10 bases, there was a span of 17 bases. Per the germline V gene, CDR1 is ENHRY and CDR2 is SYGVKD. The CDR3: CAISEFRDTERPQHF. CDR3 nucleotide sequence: TGTGCCATCAGTGAGTTCCGGGACACCGAACGCCCCCAGCATTTT.

The CDR3 bases are TGTGCCAGCAGTTACCGAGCGGGAGATTCCCCGACCACAGATACGCAGTATTTT. This gives the protein CASSYRAGDSPTTDTQYF. The gene calls are TRBV27 and TRBJ2-3, with 8 bases that match TRBD2. V dropped 4 bases and J dropped 2; count of bases not matched to a gene: 14. The CDR3 consists of 18 residues. Germline CDR1 MNHEY, CDR2 SMNVEV (reference sequence).

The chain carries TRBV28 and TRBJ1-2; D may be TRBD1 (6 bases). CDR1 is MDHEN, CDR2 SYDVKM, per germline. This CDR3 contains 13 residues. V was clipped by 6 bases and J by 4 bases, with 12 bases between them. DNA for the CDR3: TGTGCCAGCAGACCGACAGGAGGCTATGGCTACACCTTC. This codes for CASRPTGGYGYTF.

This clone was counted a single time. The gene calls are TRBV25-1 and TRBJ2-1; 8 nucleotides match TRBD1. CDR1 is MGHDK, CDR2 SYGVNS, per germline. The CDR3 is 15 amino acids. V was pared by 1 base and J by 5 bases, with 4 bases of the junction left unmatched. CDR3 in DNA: TGTGCCAGCAGTGAATTCGGACAGGGTAACAATGAGCAGTTCTTC. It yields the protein CASSEFGQGNNEQFF.

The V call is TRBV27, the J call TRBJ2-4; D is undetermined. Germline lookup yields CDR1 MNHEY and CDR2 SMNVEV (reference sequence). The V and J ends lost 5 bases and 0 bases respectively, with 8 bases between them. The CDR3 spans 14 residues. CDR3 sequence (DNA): TGTGCCAGCAGTCAACAGACAGCCAAAAACATTCAGTACTTC. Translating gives CASSQQTAKNIQYF.

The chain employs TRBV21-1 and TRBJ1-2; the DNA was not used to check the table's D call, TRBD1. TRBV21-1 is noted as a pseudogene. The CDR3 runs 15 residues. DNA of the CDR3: TGTGCCAGCAGCAAAGGGCCAGGGGGCGACTATGGCTACACCTTC. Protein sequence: CASSKGPGGDYGYTF.

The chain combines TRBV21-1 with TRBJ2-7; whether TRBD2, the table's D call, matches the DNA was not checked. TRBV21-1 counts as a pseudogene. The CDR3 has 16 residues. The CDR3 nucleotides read TGTGCCAGCAGCATTGGGCGACCGACTAGTAGATACGAGCAGTACTTC. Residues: CASSIGRPTSRYEQYF.

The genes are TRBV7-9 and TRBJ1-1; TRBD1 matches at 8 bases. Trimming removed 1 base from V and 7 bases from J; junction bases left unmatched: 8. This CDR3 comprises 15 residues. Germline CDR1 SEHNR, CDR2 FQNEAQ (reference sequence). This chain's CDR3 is CASSLDTQGADEAFF. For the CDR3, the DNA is TGTGCCAGCAGCTTAGATACGCAGGGGGCTGATGAAGCTTTCTTT.